This T cell receptor (beta chain) was sequenced in a study of blood T cell repertoires in COVID-19. The table came from immunoSEQ multiplex PCR; TCRdb's copy has only in-frame clones and leaves some out. The data hold more than 100,000 clones, with approximately 87% observed a single time. Germline V gene sequence: CDR1 MNHEY, CDR2 SVGAGI. The CDR3 totals 14 residues. V lost 8 bases and J lost 4, with 17 bases in between. V gene TRBV6-5 combines with J gene TRBJ1-2, with D unresolved. The source is a woman in her 70s with acute or convalescent COVID-19. The sample consisted of peripheral blood. CDR3 in amino acids: CASHPGGFGYGYTF. The CDR3 DNA is TGTGCCAGCCACCCGGGAGGGTTTGGCTATGGCTACACCTTC.